A selection of T cell receptor beta chains follows, all from one sample in a study of T-cell reconstitution after alpha-beta-depleted transplantation in children. MiXCR, run by TCRdb on the PCR reads, gives a single entry per CDR3 protein. This table holds 500,000 to 600,000 distinct CDR3 sequences, approximately 30% found once. The sample was PBMCs, taken before TCRalphabeta/CD19-depleted stem cell transplant. Receptors were obtained from a boy younger than two with Wiskott-Aldrich syndrome, due to receive a stem cell transplant. Each CDR3 is given with its conserved first and last residue. A D gene is named only where the DNA matches it firmly. Not every row has a clone size; where given, it reads once, few, many or a size class.

D gene,V gene,J gene,clone size,CDR3 DNA,CDR3 protein
NA,TRBV5-1,TRBJ2-5,many,TGCGCCAGCAGCGTAACAGGCCAAGAGACCCAGTACTTC,CASSVTGQETQYF
TRBD2,TRBV12-3/TRBV12-4,TRBJ2-1,NA,TGTGCCAGCAGGACCGGACTAGCGGCCTACAATGAGCAGTTCTTC,CASRTGLAAYNEQFF
TRBD1,TRBV27,TRBJ2-3,NA,TGTGCCAGCAGTGCCTACAGGGGGCGAGGCACAGATACGCAGTATTTT,CASSAYRGRGTDTQYF
NA,TRBV19,TRBJ1-2,NA,TGTGCCAGTAGTGAGGCTAACTATGGCTACACCTTC,CASSEANYGYTF
NA,TRBV5-1,TRBJ2-3,NA,TGCGCCAGCAGCTTATCTGGGGCTCTAGGAGATACGCAGTATTTT,CASSLSGALGDTQYF
NA,TRBV20-1,TRBJ2-2,few,TGCAGTGCTAGACCGGGGCAGAACACCGGGGAGCTGTTTTTT,CSARPGQNTGELFF
NA,TRBV12-3/TRBV12-4,TRBJ1-4,NA,TGTGCCAGCAGTTTCGGGGGTAGTAATGAAAAACTGTTTTTT,CASSFGGSNEKLFF
NA,TRBV20-1,TRBJ2-5,NA,TGCAGTGCTAGAGATGTCCTCTCGCCCCAAGAGACCCAGTACTTC,CSARDVLSPQETQYF
TRBD1,TRBV29-1,TRBJ2-4,few,TGCAGCGTTGAACAGGGGGCGGACATTCAGTACTTC,CSVEQGADIQYF
NA,TRBV6-1,TRBJ2-3,NA,TGTGCCAGCAGCGAGCCGGTGGGTGGAGATACGCAGTATTTT,CASSEPVGGDTQYF
TRBD1,TRBV6-1,TRBJ2-5,few,TGTGCCAGCCTCGAACCGGGACAGATCAACCAAGAGACCCAGTACTTC,CASLEPGQINQETQYF
TRBD2,TRBV6-5,TRBJ2-7,NA,TGTGCCAGCAGTTGGACTAGCGGCGCCTACGAGCAGTACTTC,CASSWTSGAYEQYF
NA,TRBV12-3/TRBV12-4,TRBJ2-1,NA,TGTGCCAGCAGTCTCCGTGGAGGGTCACGGTACAATGAGCAGTTCTTC,CASSLRGGSRYNEQFF
TRBD2,TRBV5-5,TRBJ2-1,few,TGTGCCAGCAGCTCCCTGGGGAGGGTCCATGAGCAGTTCTTC,CASSSLGRVHEQFF
NA,TRBV5-1,TRBJ2-1,NA,TGCGCCAGCAGCGCGGTACGGGTAAGCTCCTACAATGAGCAGTTCTTC,CASSAVRVSSYNEQFF
NA,TRBV12-3/TRBV12-4,TRBJ2-3,NA,TGTGCCAGCAGCCAACTAAGGGATACGCAGTATTTT,CASSQLRDTQYF
NA,TRBV18,TRBJ1-3,NA,TGTGCCAGCTCACCACCAGCTTCTGGAAACACCATATATTTT,CASSPPASGNTIYF
NA,TRBV4-2,TRBJ1-2,NA,TGTGCCAGCAGCCAAGAAGTCCAATATGGCTACACCTTC,CASSQEVQYGYTF
NA,TRBV20-1,TRBJ1-5,NA,TGCAGTGCTAGAGATCGGGGACGGAAGAATCAGCCCCAGCATTTT,CSARDRGRKNQPQHF
NA,TRBV5-1,TRBJ2-6,few,TGCGCCAGCAGCTCCAGGAGTCAGGCTGGGGCCAACGTCCTGACTTTC,CASSSRSQAGANVLTF
TRBD2,TRBV3-1,TRBJ2-1,NA,TGTGCCAGCAGCCTGCTCGTGCAAGCGGGAGTGATGGCCCATGAGCAGTTCTTC,CASSLLVQAGVMAHEQFF
NA,TRBV20-1,TRBJ2-5,NA,TGCAGTGCTAGCCAAACAGAGGTACAAGAGACCCAGTACTTC,CSASQTEVQETQYF
TRBD2,TRBV5-1,TRBJ2-1,NA,TGCGCCAGCAGCTTGGCACAGCGGGGAGACAATGAGCAGTTCTTC,CASSLAQRGDNEQFF
NA,TRBV5-1,TRBJ2-3,NA,TGCGCCAGCAGCTTGGTGGTCCCCATGGGACCCACAGATACGCAGTATTTT,CASSLVVPMGPTDTQYF
NA,TRBV4-1,TRBJ2-1,few,TGCGCCAGCAGGTTCCTAGCGACTTCTTACAATGAGCAGTTCTTC,CASRFLATSYNEQFF
NA,TRBV15,TRBJ1-4,NA,TGTGCCACCAGCAGCGAGAGGGGAACGGATGAAAAACTGTTTTTT,CATSSERGTDEKLFF
TRBD2,TRBV9,TRBJ2-1,NA,TGTGCCAGCAGCGTAGGGACTAGCGGATTCTCCTACAATGAGCAGTTCTTC,CASSVGTSGFSYNEQFF
TRBD1,TRBV29-1,TRBJ2-7,NA,TGCAGCGTTGAAGCAAGGGGGCGTAGCGAGCAGTACTTC,CSVEARGRSEQYF
TRBD2,TRBV7-2,TRBJ2-1,few,TGTGCCAGCAGCTTAACTAGCGGGAGAATCAATGAGCAGTTCTTC,CASSLTSGRINEQFF
NA,TRBV12-3/TRBV12-4,TRBJ1-6,NA,TGTGCCAGCAGTTTAGTAGGGGGGGAATCACCCCTCCACTTT,CASSLVGGESPLHF
NA,TRBV28,TRBJ2-2,NA,TGTGCCAGCAGCCCAAAGGGGGTGAAGGGGGAGCTGTTTTTT,CASSPKGVKGELFF
NA,TRBV7-9,TRBJ2-5,NA,TGTGCCAGCAGCTTAGCGATGGGAGCCAGGGAGACCCAGTACTTC,CASSLAMGARETQYF
TRBD2,TRBV20-1,TRBJ2-1,few,TGCAGTGCTCCTCCTAGCGGGAGGGGGTACAATGAGCAGTTCTTC,CSAPPSGRGYNEQFF
NA,TRBV5-1,TRBJ1-2,few,TGCGCCAGCAGCTTCGGGGCCCCGGGCTATGGCTACACCTTC,CASSFGAPGYGYTF
NA,TRBV4-1,TRBJ2-7,NA,TGCGCCAGCAGCCAAGCCGCCCGGGGAGTCTACGAGCAGTACTTC,CASSQAARGVYEQYF
NA,TRBV6-1,TRBJ2-1,NA,TGTGCCAGCAGTGTAGTAGTCGGGTACAATGAGCAGTTCTTC,CASSVVVGYNEQFF
NA,TRBV4-2,TRBJ2-2,NA,TGTGCCAGCAGCCAAGTCCAATTGGTCTTCACCGGGGAGCTGTTTTTT,CASSQVQLVFTGELFF
NA,TRBV20-1,TRBJ2-7,few,TGCAGTGCTAGAAGGCGAAGTTCCTCCTACGAGCAGTACTTC,CSARRRSSSYEQYF
TRBD1,TRBV7-3,TRBJ2-7,NA,TGTGCCAGCAGCTCCGTAGAGGGGGCAGGCGAGCAGTACTTC,CASSSVEGAGEQYF
NA,TRBV6-5,TRBJ2-3,NA,TGTGCCAGCGTTCTCCGCCCTGACGGGGGTGGAGAAAGGACAGATACGCAGTATTTT,CASVLRPDGGGERTDTQYF
NA,TRBV4-1,TRBJ2-5,NA,TGCGCCAGCAGCCAAGTAGGCGGGGTGCGAGAGACCCAGTACTTC,CASSQVGGVRETQYF
NA,TRBV21-1,TRBJ2-7,NA,TGTGCCAGCTGTTCTTCCGGGGAGTCCCCCTACGAGCAGTACTTC,CASCSSGESPYEQYF
TRBD1,TRBV20-1,TRBJ2-5,few,TGCAGTGCGGACAGGACAAGAGAGACCCAGTACTTC,CSADRTRETQYF
TRBD1,TRBV28,TRBJ2-2,few,TGTGCCAGCAGTCCACCGACAGGGGCCACCGGGGAGCTGTTTTTT,CASSPPTGATGELFF
TRBD2,TRBV12-3/TRBV12-4,TRBJ2-3,NA,TGTGCCAGCAGTTGGAGGCGACTAGCGGGAAGCGGGGATACGCAGTATTTT,CASSWRRLAGSGDTQYF
NA,TRBV6-5,TRBJ1-2,few,TGTGCCAGCAGTTTACCCGGGACGGTCTATGGCTACACCTTC,CASSLPGTVYGYTF
NA,TRBV6-5,TRBJ1-1,NA,TGTGCCAGCAGTTACGGTCAGACAAACACTGAAGCTTTCTTT,CASSYGQTNTEAFF
NA,TRBV12-3/TRBV12-4,TRBJ2-7,few,TGTGCCAGCAGGGTTGGGTTGAAGCAGTACTTC,CASRVGLKQYF
NA,TRBV9,TRBJ2-2,NA,TGTGCCAGCAGCGGTAAGCTTGGGGCGAACACCGGGGAGCTGTTTTTT,CASSGKLGANTGELFF
TRBD1,TRBV5-1,TRBJ1-5,NA,TGCGCCAGCAGCTTGGATCCAGGGGGACAGCCCCAGCATTTT,CASSLDPGGQPQHF
NA,TRBV6-4,TRBJ2-1,few,TGTGCCAGCAGTGCCCGACTGTCCTACAATGAGCAGTTCTTC,CASSARLSYNEQFF
TRBD1,TRBV18,TRBJ2-4,NA,TGTGCCAGCTCCACAGGGGCTATCTTCAAAAACATTCAGTACTTC,CASSTGAIFKNIQYF
NA,TRBV7-8,TRBJ2-1,few,TGTGCCAGCAGAAGGGAGCTTTTCTCGGGTTATGAGCAGTTCTTC,CASRRELFSGYEQFF
NA,TRBV11-2,TRBJ2-1,once,TGTGCCAGCAGCCTCCTCTACAAGCAGTTCTTC,CASSLLYKQFF
TRBD1,TRBV11-2,TRBJ2-1,NA,TGTGCCAGCAGCTTACAATCCCTGACAGGGGGCTCCTACAATGAGCAGTTCTTC,CASSLQSLTGGSYNEQFF